Listed below are T cell receptor beta chains from one sample, sequenced in a study of T cells in Graves' hyperthyroidism and ophthalmopathy. TCRdb reanalysed the multiplex PCR reads using MiXCR and keeps one entry per CDR3 protein. The repertoire consists of under 400,000 distinct CDR3 sequences, with 25% occurring once and the leading ten covering over 70%. Material: blood. These receptors were obtained from a man aged 50-59 years with Graves' hyperthyroidism. The CDR3 runs from the conserved cysteine through the conserved F or W. A D gene is named only where the DNA matches it firmly. Size tells how often a clone was seen (once, few, many) or the class of an expanded clone, and some rows leave it out.

d_gene: NA
abundance: once
v_gene: TRBV3-1
j_gene: TRBJ2-4
len: 17
CDR3nt: TGTGCCAGCAGCCAAGAGCCACCCCTTTCGGCCAAAAACATGCAGTACTTC
CDR3aa: CASSQEPPLSAKNMQYF

d_gene: NA
abundance: NA
v_gene: TRBV6-2/TRBV6-3
j_gene: TRBJ2-7
len: 17
CDR3nt: TGTGCCAGCAGGACACCCGGACAGAGACTAACATCCTACGAGCAGTACTTC
CDR3aa: CASRTPGQRLTSYEQYF

d_gene: TRBD2
abundance: NA
v_gene: TRBV3-1
j_gene: TRBJ2-1
len: 16
CDR3nt: TGTGCCAGCAGCCAAGTATCGTCTAGCGGGAGGGGTGAGCAGTTCTTC
CDR3aa: CASSQVSSSGRGEQFF

d_gene: NA
abundance: NA
v_gene: TRBV11-2
j_gene: TRBJ2-2
len: 16
CDR3nt: TGTGCCAGCAGCTTCCCTCGCGGGTCGTACACCGGGGAGCGGTTTTTT
CDR3aa: CASSFPRGSYTGERFF

d_gene: NA
abundance: NA
v_gene: TRBV6-2/TRBV6-3
j_gene: TRBJ2-1
len: 14
CDR3nt: TGTGCCAGCAAGATCTGGACAACCAACGGTGAGCAGTTCTTC
CDR3aa: CASKIWTTNGEQFF

d_gene: NA
abundance: few
v_gene: TRBV20-1
j_gene: TRBJ2-1
len: 15
CDR3nt: TGCAGTGCTAGAGGCCCACTCCCCCGGCACAATGAGCAGTTCTTC
CDR3aa: CSARGPLPRHNEQFF

d_gene: NA
abundance: few
v_gene: TRBV28
j_gene: TRBJ2-3
len: 13
CDR3nt: TGTGCCAGCAGTCATACTAACACAGATACGCAGTATTTT
CDR3aa: CASSHTNTDTQYF

d_gene: TRBD1
abundance: few
v_gene: TRBV2
j_gene: TRBJ2-7
len: 13
CDR3nt: TGTGCCAGCAGGGACAGGAATGATTTTGGGCAGTACTTC
CDR3aa: CASRDRNDFGQYF

d_gene: TRBD1
abundance: NA
v_gene: TRBV20-1
j_gene: TRBJ2-2
len: 13
CDR3nt: TGCAGTGCTATCCGAGACAGGGCCGGGGAGCTGTTTTTT
CDR3aa: CSAIRDRAGELFF

d_gene: NA
abundance: few
v_gene: TRBV30
j_gene: TRBJ1-2
len: 12
CDR3nt: TGTGCCTGGAGTACTGGAAACTATGGCTACACCTTC
CDR3aa: CAWSTGNYGYTF

d_gene: TRBD2
abundance: few
v_gene: TRBV20-1
j_gene: TRBJ2-1
len: 15
CDR3nt: TGCAGTGCTAGGTGGAGCGGGAGATCAGCCGGTGAGCAGTTCTTC
CDR3aa: CSARWSGRSAGEQFF

d_gene: NA
abundance: NA
v_gene: TRBV7-9
j_gene: TRBJ2-7
len: 16
CDR3nt: TGCGCCAGCAGCTCGGCCCATACGGACGGATCCTACGTGCAGTACTTC
CDR3aa: CASSSAHTDGSYVQYF

d_gene: NA
abundance: few
v_gene: TRBV19
j_gene: TRBJ2-1
len: 14
CDR3nt: TGTGCCAGTAGTACCTTAATAAGTGTCAATGAGCAGTTCTTC
CDR3aa: CASSTLISVNEQFF

d_gene: TRBD1
abundance: few
v_gene: TRBV5-1
j_gene: TRBJ2-7
len: 16
CDR3nt: TGCGCCAGCAGCCCCCCCCTGAGGGGGCGCCTCTACGAGCAGTACTTC
CDR3aa: CASSPPLRGRLYEQYF

d_gene: NA
abundance: NA
v_gene: TRBV2
j_gene: TRBJ2-1
len: 14
CDR3nt: TGTGCCAGCAGTGCGCTCAGCTCCTACAATGAGCAGTTCTTC
CDR3aa: CASSALSSYNEQFF

d_gene: NA
abundance: NA
v_gene: TRBV5-1
j_gene: TRBJ2-5
len: 16
CDR3nt: TGCGCCAGCAGCTTGGGTTATGGGGTAGCACAAGAGACCCAGTACTTC
CDR3aa: CASSLGYGVAQETQYF

d_gene: TRBD1
abundance: many
v_gene: TRBV2
j_gene: TRBJ2-3
len: 15
CDR3nt: TGTGCCAGCTCAGGAACAGGGGCCCGCACAGATACGCAGTATTTT
CDR3aa: CASSGTGARTDTQYF

d_gene: TRBD2
abundance: NA
v_gene: TRBV27
j_gene: TRBJ2-7
len: 19
CDR3nt: TGTGCCAGCAGTTTTCGTCGACTAGCGGGAGCAAAGGTCTACAATGAGCAGTACTTC
CDR3aa: CASSFRRLAGAKVYNEQYF

d_gene: TRBD2
abundance: few
v_gene: TRBV7-9
j_gene: TRBJ2-1
len: 19
CDR3nt: TGTGCCAGCAGCTCCCCCTCCGGGCTAGCGGGAGGCTTGAACAATGAGCAGTTCTTC
CDR3aa: CASSSPSGLAGGLNNEQFF

d_gene: NA
abundance: NA
v_gene: TRBV29-1
j_gene: TRBJ2-1
len: 16
CDR3nt: TGCAGCGTTGAAGTCGGGACTGGCGGGACCTACAATGAGCAGTTCTTC
CDR3aa: CSVEVGTGGTYNEQFF

d_gene: TRBD1
abundance: many
v_gene: TRBV20-1
j_gene: TRBJ1-1
len: 13
CDR3nt: TGCAGTGCTGGAGGACAGGTGGTTACTGAAGCTTTCTTT
CDR3aa: CSAGGQVVTEAFF

d_gene: TRBD1
abundance: NA
v_gene: TRBV5-1
j_gene: TRBJ1-6
len: 16
CDR3nt: TGCGCCAGCAGCCAAGGGACAGGGGGTACCGGTTCACCCCTCCACTTT
CDR3aa: CASSQGTGGTGSPLHF

d_gene: NA
abundance: many
v_gene: TRBV2
j_gene: TRBJ2-7
len: 15
CDR3nt: TGTGCCAGCAGTTTGGACGGGCAGGAACTCTACGAGCAGTACTTC
CDR3aa: CASSLDGQELYEQYF

d_gene: TRBD2
abundance: few
v_gene: TRBV5-1
j_gene: TRBJ2-1
len: 17
CDR3nt: TGCGCCAGCAGCGTAGGACTAGCGGGGGACTCCTACAATGAGCAGTTCTTC
CDR3aa: CASSVGLAGDSYNEQFF

d_gene: NA
abundance: few
v_gene: TRBV13
j_gene: TRBJ2-3
len: 16
CDR3nt: TGTGCCAGCAGCCTCCTCATAGGGGGGAGAACAGATACGCAGTATTTT
CDR3aa: CASSLLIGGRTDTQYF

d_gene: NA
abundance: NA
v_gene: TRBV7-3
j_gene: TRBJ2-5
len: 13
CDR3nt: TGTGCCAGCAGCTTAAACTACAAAGAGACCCAGTACTTC
CDR3aa: CASSLNYKETQYF

d_gene: NA
abundance: NA
v_gene: TRBV29-1
j_gene: TRBJ2-3
len: 14
CDR3nt: TGCAGCGTTGACCTAGCAGACTCCACAGATACGCAGTATTTT
CDR3aa: CSVDLADSTDTQYF

d_gene: NA
abundance: few
v_gene: TRBV6-1
j_gene: TRBJ2-1
len: 13
CDR3nt: TGTGCCAGCAGTGACGGTAGAGGAGGGGGGCAGTTCTTC
CDR3aa: CASSDGRGGGQFF

d_gene: TRBD1
abundance: few
v_gene: TRBV12-3/TRBV12-4
j_gene: TRBJ2-7
len: 14
CDR3nt: TGTGCCAGCAGTTTACACGGGACAGGGGTCGAGCAGTACTTC
CDR3aa: CASSLHGTGVEQYF

d_gene: NA
abundance: few
v_gene: TRBV12-3/TRBV12-4
j_gene: TRBJ2-3
len: 14
CDR3nt: TGTGCCAGCAGACTCTGGTCGGAGACCGATACGCAGTATTTT
CDR3aa: CASRLWSETDTQYF

d_gene: NA
abundance: many
v_gene: TRBV12-3/TRBV12-4
j_gene: TRBJ2-5
len: 14
CDR3nt: TGTGCCAGCAGTTTAAACTCGGGGAAGGAGACCCAGTACTTC
CDR3aa: CASSLNSGKETQYF

d_gene: TRBD2
abundance: few
v_gene: TRBV28
j_gene: TRBJ2-2
len: 15
CDR3nt: TGTGCCAGCGCCCCGAAGACTAGCAGCCCCGGGGAGCTGTTTTTT
CDR3aa: CASAPKTSSPGELFF

d_gene: NA
abundance: NA
v_gene: TRBV24-1
j_gene: TRBJ2-2
len: 13
CDR3nt: TGTGCCACCCATGCACCGAACACCGGGGAGCTGTTTTTT
CDR3aa: CATHAPNTGELFF

d_gene: NA
abundance: many
v_gene: TRBV3-1
j_gene: TRBJ1-1
len: 15
CDR3nt: TGTGCCAGCAGCCAAGGGGGAGGTGGTTCCGCTGAAGCTTTCTTT
CDR3aa: CASSQGGGGSAEAFF

d_gene: TRBD1
abundance: few
v_gene: TRBV20-1
j_gene: TRBJ1-4
len: 14
CDR3nt: TGCAGTGCGGAAGGGACAGGGGGCGCGGAAAAACTGTTTTTT
CDR3aa: CSAEGTGGAEKLFF

d_gene: TRBD2
abundance: NA
v_gene: TRBV7-6
j_gene: TRBJ2-3
len: 18
CDR3nt: TGTGCCAGCAGCTCGAGGGGCCGACTAGCGGGAGTCACAGATACGCAGTATTTT
CDR3aa: CASSSRGRLAGVTDTQYF

d_gene: TRBD2
abundance: NA
v_gene: TRBV6-2/TRBV6-3
j_gene: TRBJ2-2
len: 17
CDR3nt: TGTGCCAGCAGTTACTGGTTTGGACTAGATGGGACCGGGGAGCTGTTTTTT
CDR3aa: CASSYWFGLDGTGELFF

d_gene: TRBD2
abundance: NA
v_gene: TRBV20-1
j_gene: TRBJ2-1
len: 15
CDR3nt: TGCAGTGCTAGAGAGGCAATTACTAGCGGGAGGAAGAAGTTCTTC
CDR3aa: CSAREAITSGRKKFF

d_gene: TRBD2
abundance: few
v_gene: TRBV5-4
j_gene: TRBJ2-1
len: 15
CDR3nt: TGTGCCAGCAGCACGACTAGCGGGGAATACAATGAGCAGTTCTTC
CDR3aa: CASSTTSGEYNEQFF

d_gene: NA
abundance: NA
v_gene: TRBV30
j_gene: TRBJ2-3
len: 13
CDR3nt: TGTGCCTGGATGGTGGGGCAGTCAGATACGCAGTATTTT
CDR3aa: CAWMVGQSDTQYF

d_gene: NA
abundance: NA
v_gene: TRBV19
j_gene: TRBJ1-1
len: 14
CDR3nt: TGTGCCAGTAGTATTGGAGGGACGAACACTGAAGCTTTCTTT
CDR3aa: CASSIGGTNTEAFF

d_gene: NA
abundance: many
v_gene: TRBV27
j_gene: TRBJ1-1
len: 13
CDR3nt: TGTGCCAGCAGTTGGGGGTTTAACACTGAAGCTTTCTTT
CDR3aa: CASSWGFNTEAFF

d_gene: TRBD2
abundance: many
v_gene: TRBV12-3/TRBV12-4
j_gene: TRBJ2-2
len: 16
CDR3nt: TGTGCCACCAAAGGGGCGGCGGGAGCCGTCGCCGGGGAGCTGTTTTTT
CDR3aa: CATKGAAGAVAGELFF

d_gene: TRBD1
abundance: few
v_gene: TRBV30
j_gene: TRBJ2-2
len: 14
CDR3nt: TGTGCCTGGAGGGTGTCAGGGGGTTCCGGGGAGCTGTTTTTT
CDR3aa: CAWRVSGGSGELFF

d_gene: NA
abundance: NA
v_gene: TRBV18
j_gene: TRBJ2-6
len: 15
CDR3nt: TGTGCCAGCTCACCAGCGGTTTCTGGGGCCAACGTCCTGACTTTC
CDR3aa: CASSPAVSGANVLTF

d_gene: TRBD1
abundance: few
v_gene: TRBV27
j_gene: TRBJ1-2
len: 13
CDR3nt: TGTGCCCTAGGACAGGGGGAAAACTATGGCTACACCTTC
CDR3aa: CALGQGENYGYTF

d_gene: TRBD2
abundance: NA
v_gene: TRBV5-1
j_gene: TRBJ2-5
len: 16
CDR3nt: TGCGCCAGCAGCCACGGGACTAGCGCCTTCCAAGAGACCCAGTACTTC
CDR3aa: CASSHGTSAFQETQYF

d_gene: NA
abundance: few
v_gene: TRBV6-1
j_gene: TRBJ1-3
len: 14
CDR3nt: TGTGCCAGCAGTTCAGATAAGTCTGGAAACACCATATATTTT
CDR3aa: CASSSDKSGNTIYF

d_gene: TRBD2
abundance: NA
v_gene: TRBV2
j_gene: TRBJ2-5
len: 18
CDR3nt: TGTGCCAGCAGTGAAGGGGGGCCTAGCGGGAGGAGGCGAGAGACCCAGTACTTC
CDR3aa: CASSEGGPSGRRRETQYF

d_gene: NA
abundance: few
v_gene: TRBV27
j_gene: TRBJ1-2
len: 17
CDR3nt: TGTGCCAGCAGTTTATCGCTCGGTGAGGGGCTGGCCTATGGCTACACCTTC
CDR3aa: CASSLSLGEGLAYGYTF

d_gene: TRBD2
abundance: many
v_gene: TRBV27
j_gene: TRBJ2-7
len: 11
CDR3nt: TGTGCCAGCGGGAGGGCCTACGAGCAGTACTTC
CDR3aa: CASGRAYEQYF

d_gene: TRBD1
abundance: NA
v_gene: TRBV20-1
j_gene: TRBJ1-2
len: 15
CDR3nt: TGCAGTGCTAGAGAGGGGGACAGGGGGCATTATGGCTACACCTTC
CDR3aa: CSAREGDRGHYGYTF

d_gene: NA
abundance: NA
v_gene: TRBV6-2/TRBV6-3
j_gene: TRBJ2-3
len: 15
CDR3nt: TGTGCCAGCAGGACCCTGACCTCGCGCGCAGATACGCAGTATTTT
CDR3aa: CASRTLTSRADTQYF

d_gene: NA
abundance: NA
v_gene: TRBV6-9
j_gene: TRBJ1-4
len: 14
CDR3nt: TGTGCCAGCAGTTACGGGGCAGCTAATGAAAAACTGTTTTTT
CDR3aa: CASSYGAANEKLFF

d_gene: NA
abundance: NA
v_gene: TRBV28
j_gene: TRBJ2-7
len: 12
CDR3nt: TGTGCCAGCAGATCTAGCGTCTACGAGCAGTACTTC
CDR3aa: CASRSSVYEQYF

d_gene: NA
abundance: few
v_gene: TRBV3-1
j_gene: TRBJ1-1
len: 14
CDR3nt: TGTGCCAGCAGGCGAGGGTTCTCGAACACTGAAGCTTTCTTT
CDR3aa: CASRRGFSNTEAFF

d_gene: TRBD2
abundance: NA
v_gene: TRBV7-8
j_gene: TRBJ2-1
len: 15
CDR3nt: TGTGCCAGCAGCTTTGATAGCGGGAAAGGCAATGAGCAGTTCTTC
CDR3aa: CASSFDSGKGNEQFF

d_gene: NA
abundance: few
v_gene: TRBV20-1
j_gene: TRBJ1-2
len: 13
CDR3nt: TGCAGTGCTTCCCGAGGGACCGACTATGGCTACACCTTC
CDR3aa: CSASRGTDYGYTF

d_gene: TRBD1
abundance: few
v_gene: TRBV5-5
j_gene: TRBJ1-4
len: 15
CDR3nt: TGTGCCAGCAGCTCACAGGGGACGCGGAATGAAAAACTGTTTTTT
CDR3aa: CASSSQGTRNEKLFF